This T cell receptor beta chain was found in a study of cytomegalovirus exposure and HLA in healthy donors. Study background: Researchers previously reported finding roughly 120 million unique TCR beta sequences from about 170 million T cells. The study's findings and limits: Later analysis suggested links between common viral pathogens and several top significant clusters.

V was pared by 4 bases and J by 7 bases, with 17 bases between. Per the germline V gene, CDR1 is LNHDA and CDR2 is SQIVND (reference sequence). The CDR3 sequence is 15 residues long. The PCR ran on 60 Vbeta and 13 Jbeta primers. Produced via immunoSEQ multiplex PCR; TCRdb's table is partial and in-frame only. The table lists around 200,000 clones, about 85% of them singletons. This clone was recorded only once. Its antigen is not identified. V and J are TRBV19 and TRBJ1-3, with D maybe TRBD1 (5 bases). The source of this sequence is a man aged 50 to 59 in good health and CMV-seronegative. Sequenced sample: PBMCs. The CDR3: CASSTPTGPGNTIYF. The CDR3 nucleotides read TGTGCCAGTAGTACGCCGACTGGCCCAGGGAACACCATATATTTT.